What follows describes a single T cell receptor beta chain. The antigen remains undetermined. The sample is drawn from a study of cytomegalovirus exposure and HLA in healthy donors. Notes on the study in general: Reports showed the classifier diagnosing cytomegalovirus status with high specificity and sensitivity.

Amplification used 60 Vbeta primers and 13 Jbeta primers. The data were produced by immunoSEQ multiplex PCR, yet TCRdb's version contains in-frame clones alone and is incomplete. The sample includes some 200,000 clones, less than 85% of them seen just once. The trim removed 5 bases at V and 3 bases at J, leaving 8 bases unmatched. Per the germline V gene, CDR1 is MDHEN and CDR2 is SYDVKM. CDR3 length equals 15 residues. This chain links TRBV28 with TRBJ2-7, with TRBD2 matching 9 bases. The sequence was obtained from a man younger than 35 in good health and CMV-seronegative. Sequenced material: PBMCs. Here the CDR3 DNA reads TGTGCCAGCAGTGACATAGCGGGAGCGGACTACGAGCAGTACTTC. Amino acid sequence: CASSDIAGADYEQYF.